This entry is about one TCR beta chain. What it binds is unknown. This entry is derived from a study of cytomegalovirus exposure and HLA in healthy donors. About the research overall: A later analysis reported the 120 or so validation repertoires used the same platform as the approximately 670 first-cohort repertoires. Study findings and constraints: Most observed TCR sequences were rare, whereas some public TCRs were detected in many donors.

Trimming left V 5 bases short and J 5 bases short, with 25 bases between. The CDR3 has 16 amino acids. Looked up from germline, CDR1 is SQVTM and CDR2 is ANQGSEA. Produced via immunoSEQ multiplex PCR; TCRdb's table is partial and in-frame only. The sample contains around 190,000 clones, around nine tenths of which appear only once. Among the approximately 130 subjects of the validation cohort, separate from the roughly 730-subject first cohort, were the donors. The receptor was derived from a man aged 30 to 39 in good health and CMV-seropositive. The rearrangement joins TRBV29-1 to TRBJ2-7, with D tentatively TRBD2 (5 bases). Source material: PBMCs. This CDR3 reads CSVFGILDDSDHEQYF. The CDR3 DNA is TGCAGCGTTTTTGGTATCTTAGACGATAGCGACCACGAGCAGTACTTC.